This T cell receptor (beta chain) was sequenced for a study of blood T cells in healthy people across ages. Alongside a J-beta primer mix, a sample-barcoded 5' primer served in a second PCR lasting roughly 6 to 11 cycles. TCRdb re-derived calls from the 5' RACE reads in MiXCR, one entry per CDR3 protein. The profile shows about 1.4 million distinct CDR3 sequences, around 55% of them singletons. The germline V gene has CDR1 MNHNY and CDR2 SVGAGI (reference sequence). The CDR3 spans 14 residues. V was cut by 2 bases and J by 3 bases, with 10 bases left in between. The genes are TRBV6-6 and TRBJ2-5; a possible D gene is TRBD2 (7 bases). The receptor was isolated from a man in his late teens or twenties in good health. Sequencing was performed on blood. DNA of the CDR3: TGTGCCAGCAGTTACAGGGGGGGAGAAGAGACCCAGTACTTC. This sequence encodes CASSYRGGEETQYF.